This T cell receptor beta chain was sequenced for a study of monozygotic twins with inflammatory bowel disease. General study points: No difference was seen in repertoire similarity between concordant and discordant twins, possibly from limited power. Clonotypes shared with others were fewer in IBD patients than in healthy twins, especially with disease activity.

As regards this clonotype: Antigen unknown.

Using the 5' RACE reads, TCRdb records one entry per CDR3 protein without DNA. The sample table sets out approximately 400,000 distinct CDR3 sequences. The CDR3 contains 13 residues. CDR1 is DFQATT, CDR2 SNEGSKA, per germline (reference sequence). The sample consisted of blood. The source of this sequence is a human donor with ulcerative colitis or Crohn's disease, or a healthy co-twin of an affected twin (not recorded which). J is TRBJ2-3 and V is TRBV20-1. CDR3 residues: CSALKAGTDTQYF.